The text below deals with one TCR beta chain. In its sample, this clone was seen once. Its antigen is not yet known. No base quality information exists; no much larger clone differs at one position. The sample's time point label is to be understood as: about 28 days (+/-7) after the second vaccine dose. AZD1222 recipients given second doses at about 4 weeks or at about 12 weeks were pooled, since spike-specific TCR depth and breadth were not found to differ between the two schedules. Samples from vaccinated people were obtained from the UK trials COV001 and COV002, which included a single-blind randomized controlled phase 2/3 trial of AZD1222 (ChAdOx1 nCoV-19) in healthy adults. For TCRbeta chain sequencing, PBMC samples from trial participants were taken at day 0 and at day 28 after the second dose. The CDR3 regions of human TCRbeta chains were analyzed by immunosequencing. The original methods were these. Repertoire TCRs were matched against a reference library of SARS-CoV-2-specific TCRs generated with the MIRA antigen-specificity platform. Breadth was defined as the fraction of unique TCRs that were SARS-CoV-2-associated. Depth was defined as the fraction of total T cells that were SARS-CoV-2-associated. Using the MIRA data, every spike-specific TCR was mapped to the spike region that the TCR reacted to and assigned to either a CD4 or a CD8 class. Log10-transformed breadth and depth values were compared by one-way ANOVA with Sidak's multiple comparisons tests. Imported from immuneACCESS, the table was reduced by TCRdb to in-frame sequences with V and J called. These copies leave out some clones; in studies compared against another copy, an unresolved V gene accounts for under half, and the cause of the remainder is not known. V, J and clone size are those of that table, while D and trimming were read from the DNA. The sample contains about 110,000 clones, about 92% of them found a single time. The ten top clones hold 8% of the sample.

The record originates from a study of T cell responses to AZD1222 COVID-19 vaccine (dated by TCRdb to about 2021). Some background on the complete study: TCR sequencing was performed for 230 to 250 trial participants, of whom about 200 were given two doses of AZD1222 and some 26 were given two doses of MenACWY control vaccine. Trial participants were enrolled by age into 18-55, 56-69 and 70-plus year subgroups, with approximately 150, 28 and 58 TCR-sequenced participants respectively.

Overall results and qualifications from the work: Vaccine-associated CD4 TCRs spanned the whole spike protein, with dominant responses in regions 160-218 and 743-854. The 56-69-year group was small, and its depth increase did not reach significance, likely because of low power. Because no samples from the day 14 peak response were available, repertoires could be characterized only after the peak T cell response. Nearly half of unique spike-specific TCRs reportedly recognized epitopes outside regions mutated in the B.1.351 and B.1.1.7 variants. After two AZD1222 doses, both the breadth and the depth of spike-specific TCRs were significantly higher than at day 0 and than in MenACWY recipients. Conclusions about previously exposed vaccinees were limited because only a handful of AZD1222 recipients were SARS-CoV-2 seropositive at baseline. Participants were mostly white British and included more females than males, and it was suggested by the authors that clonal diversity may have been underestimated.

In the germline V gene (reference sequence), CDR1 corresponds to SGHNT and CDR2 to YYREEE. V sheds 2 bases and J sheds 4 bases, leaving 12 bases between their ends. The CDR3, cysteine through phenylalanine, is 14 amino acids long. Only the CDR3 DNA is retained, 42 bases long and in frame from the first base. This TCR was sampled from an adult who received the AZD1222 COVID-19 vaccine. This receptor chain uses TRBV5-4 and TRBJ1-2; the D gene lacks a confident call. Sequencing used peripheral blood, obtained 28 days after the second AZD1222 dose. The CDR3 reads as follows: CASSFHHTGYGYTF. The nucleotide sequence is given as TGTGCCAGCAGCTTTCACCATACCGGCTATGGCTACACCTTC.